The 30 T cell receptor beta chains below come from one sample, sequenced in a study of T cell responses to AZD1222 COVID-19 vaccine. TCRdb's copy holds only in-frame clones and misses some; the assay was immunoSEQ multiplex PCR. Of roughly 70,000 clones in the sample, about four fifths are singletons; the top ten hold about a quarter. Specimen: peripheral blood, collected on day 0 of MenACWY control vaccination. The receptor set was obtained from an adult in good health.

This sequence joins TRBV27 and TRBJ2-1; 8 bases align to TRBD2. Germline CDR1 and CDR2: MNHEY and SMNVEV (reference sequence). CDR3 size: 15 residues. The ends lost 2 bases at V and 8 bases at J; junction bases unmatched: 8. The CDR3 DNA follows: TGTGCCAGCAGTTTAAGCGGGAGTAATGCCTATGAGCAGTTCTTC. Amino acid sequence: CASSLSGSNAYEQFF.

This clone has a handful of counts. V gene TRBV6-5 combines with J gene TRBJ2-5; no definite D call. The CDR3 loop spans 12 amino acids. The V and J ends lost 2 bases and 5 bases respectively, with 6 bases between them. Looked up from germline, CDR1 is MNHEY and CDR2 is SVGAGI. CDR3 coding DNA: TGTGCCAGCAGTTACGGTCAGGAGACCCAGTACTTC. Its translation: CASSYGQETQYF.

The chain recombines TRBV28 with TRBJ1-1; D is undetermined. Germline lookup yields CDR1 MDHEN and CDR2 SYDVKM. Between the trimmed V and J ends, which lost 2 bases and 0 bases, there was a span of 7 bases. The CDR3 sequence is 14 residues long. In DNA, the CDR3 is TGTGCCAGCAGTTTAGGTCAGTTGAACACTGAAGCTTTCTTT. As protein: CASSLGQLNTEAFF.

The V call is TRBV4-2, the J call TRBJ1-3; D remains ambiguous. The CDR3 is 16 residues long. The V gene lost 3 bases and the J gene lost 0 bases, with 12 bases spanning the gap. The germline gives CDR1 LGHNA, CDR2 YNFKEQ. CDR3 sequence (DNA): TGTGCCAGCAGCCAGGCGGGTGTGAACTCTGGAAACACCATATATTTT. This codes for CASSQAGVNSGNTIYF.

The V gene is TRBV6-5, the J gene TRBJ2-1; TRBD1 aligns across 9 bases. In germline, CDR1 is MNHEY, CDR2 SVGAGI. The V and J ends lost 6 bases and 6 bases, in that order; junction bases with no gene match: 0. This CDR3 spans 12 amino acids. For the CDR3, the DNA is TGTGCCAGCAGGGACAGGGGCAATGAGCAGTTCTTC. Residues: CASRDRGNEQFF.

V and J are TRBV19 and TRBJ1-5; D possibly corresponds to TRBD1 (5 bases). The V and J ends lost 5 bases and 4 bases respectively, with 12 bases between them. Germline assignment: CDR1 LNHDA and CDR2 SQIVND (reference sequence). This CDR3 has 14 residues. DNA of the CDR3: TGTGCCAGTAGTCGGCAGGGAATTAATCAGCCCCAGCATTTT. It codes for CASSRQGINQPQHF.

V usage is TRBV7-2 and J usage is TRBJ1-2; D gene ambiguous. This CDR3 is 13 amino acids long. The germline V gene has CDR1 SGHTA and CDR2 FQGNSA. Deletions cut 5 bases from V and 0 bases from J, with 7 bases between. The CDR3 coding sequence is TGTGCCAGCAGCCCCGGGACTAACTATGGCTACACCTTC. Its protein product is CASSPGTNYGYTF.

The rearrangement uses TRBV10-2 and TRBJ2-7; 8 nucleotides agree with TRBD1. Germline loops: CDR1 WSHSY, CDR2 SAAADI. The CDR3 is 13 amino acids. The V and J ends lost 6 bases and 6 bases, in that order; junction bases with no gene match: 7. This chain's CDR3 is CASSDRGLSEQYF. CDR3 nucleotide sequence: TGCGCCAGCAGCGACAGGGGCCTGTCCGAGCAGTACTTC.

The chain employs TRBV19 and TRBJ1-3; D is uncertain. V was clipped by 7 bases and J by 4 bases, with 5 bases between them. Germline V gene lookup returns CDR1 LNHDA and CDR2 SQIVND (reference sequence). The CDR3 contains 11 residues. Written as DNA, the CDR3 is TGTGCCAGTAAATTCGGAAACACCATATATTTT. Translation gives CASKFGNTIYF.

This chain joins TRBV7-2 and TRBJ2-5; the match to TRBD1 covers 7 bases. CDR1 is SGHTA and CDR2 is FQGNSA in the germline V gene. The J segment lost 5 bases and the V segment lost 4 bases, leaving 10 bases of the junction unmatched. CDR3 size: 15 residues. The CDR3 bases are TGTGCCAGCAGCTCAGTAAGGGGGCCCCGGGAGACCCAGTACTTC. Residues: CASSSVRGPRETQYF.

The chain couples TRBV28 to TRBJ1-4; D might be TRBD1 (5 bases). The CDR3 spans 15 residues. V lost 1 base and J lost 5, with 11 bases in between. Germline V gives CDR1 MDHEN, CDR2 SYDVKM. CDR3 sequence: CASSLYRGRNEKLFF. The CDR3 nucleotides are TGTGCCAGCAGTTTATACCGGGGCCGGAATGAAAAACTGTTTTTT.

CDR3 coding DNA: TGCGCCAGCAGCTTGGAGATGGGAATCGGTGTCGGGGAGCTGTTTTTT. Protein: CASSLEMGIGVGELFF. The chain has TRBV5-1 and TRBJ2-2; D not certain. The CDR3 totals 16 residues. V was shortened by 0 bases and J by 7 bases, with 16 bases between the two germline ends. Germline loops: CDR1 SGHRS, CDR2 YFSETQ.

The chain combines TRBV28 with TRBJ2-5; TRBD1 agrees at 9 bases. CDR1 and CDR2 from the germline V gene are MDHEN and SYDVKM. The length of the CDR3 is 15 residues. V was clipped by 3 bases and J by 5 bases; unmatched bases: 7. The CDR3 sequence is CASSFVTGGGETQYF. The DNA for the CDR3 is TGTGCCAGCAGTTTTGTGACAGGGGGTGGGGAGACCCAGTACTTC.

The gene calls are TRBV2 and TRBJ2-3; the D gene is possibly TRBD2 (6 bases). With 6 bases removed from V and 2 bases from J, the gap between germline ends came to 24 bases. CDR3 length: 18 amino acids. Germline CDR1 reads SNHLY; CDR2 reads FYNNEI. The CDR3 bases are TGTGCCAGCAGGGATGAATGGGGGAGGTACGGGAACACAGATACGCAGTATTTT. Its protein product is CASRDEWGRYGNTDTQYF.

The V gene is TRBV5-1, the J gene TRBJ1-6, with D uncertain. CDR3 length: 15 amino acids. Germline V gene sequence: CDR1 SGHRS, CDR2 YFSETQ. Deletions cut 1 base from V and 8 bases from J, with 13 bases between. The DNA of the CDR3 is TGCGCCAGCAGCTTGCAACACGGAGGCGATTCACCCCTCCACTTT. Its protein product is CASSLQHGGDSPLHF.

The chain employs TRBV9 and TRBJ1-3; D unresolved. CDR3 length: 15 amino acids. Germline CDR1 and CDR2: SGDLS and YYNGEE. Trimming removed 3 bases from V and 1 base from J, with 11 bases in between. The CDR3 loop reads CASSAQGWSGNTIYF. The CDR3 coding sequence is TGTGCCAGCAGCGCCCAAGGGTGGTCTGGAAACACCATATATTTT.

This rearrangement joins TRBV5-6 to TRBJ2-7, with 9 nucleotides matching TRBD1. The germline CDR1 and CDR2 sequences are SGHDT and YYEEEE. The CDR3 runs 17 residues. V was clipped by 1 base and J by 0 bases; unmatched bases: 8. The CDR3 loop is CASSLWGLGQGSYEQYF. DNA for the CDR3: TGTGCCAGCAGCTTGTGGGGACTGGGACAGGGCTCCTACGAGCAGTACTTC.

The genes are TRBV5-8 and TRBJ1-1, with TRBD1 as a possible D gene (6 bases). V gave up 0 bases and J gave up 5 bases, with 17 bases separating them. Germline V CDR1 and CDR2: SGHTS, YDEGEE. The CDR3 is 16 amino acids. As DNA, the CDR3 is TGTGCCAGCAGCTTGGGGTTGTGGGGGCTCGGGACTGAAGCTTTCTTT. Translating it yields CASSLGLWGLGTEAFF.

The chain joins TRBV9 to TRBJ1-5; tentatively, D is TRBD1 (5 bases). Trimming took off 2 bases at V and 3 bases at J, with 12 bases between the two ends. CDR1 is SGDLS, CDR2 YYNGEE, per germline. The CDR3 runs 15 residues. The CDR3 loop is CASSVGGGANQPQHF. In DNA, the CDR3 is TGTGCCAGCAGCGTGGGCGGGGGAGCCAATCAGCCCCAGCATTTT.

The gene calls are TRBV6-5 and TRBJ1-5, with a tentative D call TRBD1 (6 bases). The CDR3 consists of 14 residues. V lost 8 bases and J 6 bases, leaving 17 bases between the germline ends. Germline V gives CDR1 MNHEY, CDR2 SVGAGI. The CDR3 DNA follows: TGTGCCAGCTCTCCGGGGGGGGGCGGTCAGCCCCAGCATTTT. Its translation is CASSPGGGGQPQHF.

The V and J genes are TRBV5-1 and TRBJ2-1; D is unclear. Germline V CDR1 and CDR2: SGHRS, YFSETQ. CDR3 length: 11 amino acids. V was pared by 5 bases and J by 11 bases, with 11 bases between. DNA of the CDR3: TGCGCCAGCAGATTAGGAACCAAGCAGTTCTTC. This encodes CASRLGTKQFF. Full variable domain (remainder filled in from reference TRBV5-1 and TRBJ2-1): KAGVTQTPRYLIKTRGQQVTLSCSPISGHRSVSWYQQTPGQGLQFLFEYFSETQRNKGNFPGRFSGRQFSNSRSEMNVSTLELGDSALYLCASRLGTKQFFGPGTRLTVL.

The chain carries TRBV30 and TRBJ1-6; D unresolved. The V gene's germline CDR1 is GTSNPN and CDR2 SVGIG (reference sequence). Trimming stripped 3 bases from V and 9 bases from J, with 12 bases between. This CDR3 has 13 residues. The CDR3 protein is CAWSKGVGSPLHF. CDR3 nucleotides: TGTGCCTGGAGCAAGGGAGTGGGTTCACCCCTCCACTTT.

This chain links TRBV7-8 with TRBJ1-1; no reliable D call. This CDR3 contains 13 residues. V lost 4 bases and J lost 1, with 7 bases in between. Germline-derived CDR1 and CDR2 are SGHVS and FQNEAQ. Here the CDR3 reads CASSYSGNTEAFF. The DNA of the CDR3 is TGTGCCAGCAGCTATTCAGGGAACACTGAAGCTTTCTTT.

For the CDR3, the DNA is TGCAGCGTTGCCCGGGACAGCTCGGGCTACACCTTC. Translating it yields CSVARDSSGYTF. The gene calls are TRBV29-1 and TRBJ1-2; TRBD1 matches 7 bases. V gave up 4 bases and J gave up 8 bases; unmatched junction bases: 7. CDR1 is SQVTM and CDR2 is ANQGSEA in the germline V gene. This CDR3 region has 12 residues.

The chain is built from TRBV7-9 and TRBJ2-6; weak D call: TRBD1 (6 bases). V lost 5 bases and J 0 bases, leaving 8 bases between the germline ends. The CDR3 contains 15 residues. Germline-derived CDR1 and CDR2 are SEHNR and FQNEAQ (reference sequence). CDR3 protein: CASSQQGSGANVLTF. In DNA, the CDR3 is TGTGCCAGCAGCCAACAGGGCTCTGGGGCCAACGTCCTGACTTTC.

The rearrangement joins TRBV19 to TRBJ2-3; D is undetermined. The CDR3 length is 15 residues. V gave up 3 bases and J gave up 6 bases, with 16 bases separating them. Germline CDR1 reads LNHDA; CDR2 reads SQIVND (reference sequence). The CDR3 nucleotides read TGTGCCAGTAGTATGGGGAACATGCCTAGGGATACGCAGTATTTT. Amino acid sequence: CASSMGNMPRDTQYF.

The chain recombines TRBV2 with TRBJ1-1; D possibly corresponds to TRBD1 (5 bases). Per the germline V gene, CDR1 is SNHLY and CDR2 is FYNNEI. Trimming removed 6 bases from V and 1 base from J, with 12 bases in between. The CDR3 spans 14 residues. The DNA for the CDR3 is TGTGCCAGCAGCTGGGACCGAGGGAACACTGAAGCTTTCTTT. Translating it yields CASSWDRGNTEAFF.

This clone was detected only once. The genes are TRBV7-2 and TRBJ2-1, with D perhaps TRBD2 (6 bases). Germline V gives CDR1 SGHTA, CDR2 FQGNSA. The CDR3 covers 15 residues. V shed 3 bases and J shed 1 base, with 10 bases lying between them. The CDR3 bases are TGTGCCAGCAGCTTGGACGGGGGATCCTACAATGAGCAGTTCTTC. Its protein is CASSLDGGSYNEQFF.

CDR3 bases: TGCAGCGTGGGGACAGGAGAGGAAGCTTTCTTT. Translated: CSVGTGEEAFF. This chain joins TRBV29-1 and TRBJ1-1, with 8 positions matching TRBD1. V was clipped by 6 bases and J by 8 bases; unmatched bases: 5. Germline assignment: CDR1 SQVTM and CDR2 ANQGSEA. The CDR3 loop spans 11 amino acids.

This clone appeared a few times. The CDR3 region is CASSLSSGVRHTEAFF. The CDR3 nucleotides are TGCGCCAGCAGCTTGTCCTCAGGGGTTCGGCACACTGAAGCTTTCTTT. The chain combines TRBV5-1 with TRBJ1-1; a possible D gene is TRBD1 (6 bases). Germline values: CDR1 SGHRS, CDR2 YFSETQ. The CDR3 is 16 amino acids. V was clipped by 1 base and J by 3 bases, with 16 bases between them.